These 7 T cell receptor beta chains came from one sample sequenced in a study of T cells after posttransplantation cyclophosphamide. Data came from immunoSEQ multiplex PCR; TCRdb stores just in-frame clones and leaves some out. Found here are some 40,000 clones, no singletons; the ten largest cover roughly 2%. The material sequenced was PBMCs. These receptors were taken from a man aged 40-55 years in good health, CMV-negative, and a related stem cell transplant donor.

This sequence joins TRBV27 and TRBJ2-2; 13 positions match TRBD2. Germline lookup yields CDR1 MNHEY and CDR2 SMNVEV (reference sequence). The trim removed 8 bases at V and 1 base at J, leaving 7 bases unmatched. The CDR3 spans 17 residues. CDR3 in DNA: TGTGCCAGCTCCGGACTAGCGGGAGCGATGAACACCGGGGAGCTGTTTTTT. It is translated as CASSGLAGAMNTGELFF.

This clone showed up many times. DNA for the CDR3: TGTGCCAGCAGCTCCATCATGAATCAGCCCCAGCATTTT. Its protein product is CASSSIMNQPQHF. The chain carries TRBV7-9 and TRBJ1-5; D is unresolved. This CDR3 contains 13 residues. The germline V gene encodes CDR1 SEHNR and CDR2 FQNEAQ (reference sequence). The V end was cut by 4 bases, the J end by 4 bases, with 8 bases between.

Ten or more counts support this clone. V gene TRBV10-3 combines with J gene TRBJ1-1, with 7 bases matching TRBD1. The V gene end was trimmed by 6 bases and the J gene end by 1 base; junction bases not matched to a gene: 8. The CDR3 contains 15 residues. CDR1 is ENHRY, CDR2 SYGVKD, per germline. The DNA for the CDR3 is TGTGCCATCAGGGAAGACAGGGTTACGAACACTGAAGCTTTCTTT. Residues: CAIREDRVTNTEAFF.

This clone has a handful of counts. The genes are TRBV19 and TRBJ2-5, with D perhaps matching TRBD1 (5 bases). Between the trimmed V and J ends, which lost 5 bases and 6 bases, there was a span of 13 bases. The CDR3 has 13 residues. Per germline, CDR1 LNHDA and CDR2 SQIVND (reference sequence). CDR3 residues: CASSAGLFKTQYF. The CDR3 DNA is TGTGCCAGTAGTGCAGGGCTATTCAAGACCCAGTACTTC. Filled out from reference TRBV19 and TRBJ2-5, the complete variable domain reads DGGITQSPKYLFRKEGQNVTLSCEQNLNHDAMYWYRQDPGQGLRLIYYSQIVNDFQKGDIAEGYSVSREKKESFPLTVTSAQKNPTAFYLCASSAGLFKTQYFGPGTRLLVL.

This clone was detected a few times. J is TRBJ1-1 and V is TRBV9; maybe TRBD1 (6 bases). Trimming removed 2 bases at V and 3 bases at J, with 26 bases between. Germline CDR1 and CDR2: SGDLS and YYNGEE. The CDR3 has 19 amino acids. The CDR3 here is CASSVSPQEGWGRDTEAFF. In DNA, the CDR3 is TGTGCCAGCAGCGTTAGTCCCCAAGAGGGCTGGGGGCGTGACACTGAAGCTTTCTTT.

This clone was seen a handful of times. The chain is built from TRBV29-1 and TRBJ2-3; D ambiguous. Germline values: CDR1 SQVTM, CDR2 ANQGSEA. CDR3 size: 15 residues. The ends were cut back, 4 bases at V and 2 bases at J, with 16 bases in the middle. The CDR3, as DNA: TGCAGCGTTGGACAAGGTGGTCCCCTCACAGATACGCAGTATTTT. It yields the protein CSVGQGGPLTDTQYF.

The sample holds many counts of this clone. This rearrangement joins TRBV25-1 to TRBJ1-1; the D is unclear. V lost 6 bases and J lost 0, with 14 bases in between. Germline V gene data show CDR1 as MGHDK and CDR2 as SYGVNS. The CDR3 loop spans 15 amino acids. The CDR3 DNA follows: TGTGCCAGCAGCGAAACAGAGCACATGAACACTGAAGCTTTCTTT. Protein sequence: CASSETEHMNTEAFF.